The 21 T cell receptor beta chains below come from one sample, sequenced in a study of T cells in Graves' hyperthyroidism and ophthalmopathy. RNA transcripts yielded amplified TCR beta CDR3 regions. TCR CDR3 underwent first-round RT-PCR with the HTBI primer set. TCRdb re-derived calls from the multiplex PCR reads in MiXCR, one entry per CDR3 protein. The sample consists of about 130,000 distinct CDR3 sequences, 22% of them appearing once. The specimen was blood. The receptors stem from a woman aged 45 to 65 with Graves' hyperthyroidism that later progressed to Graves' ophthalmopathy.

This clonotype has a count of ten or more. V is TRBV3-1 and J is TRBJ2-7, with D hard to call. The length of the CDR3 is 13 residues. With 6 bases removed from V and 3 bases from J, the gap between germline ends came to 12 bases. CDR1 is LGHDT, CDR2 YNNKEL, per germline (reference sequence). CDR3: CASSWQIHYEQYF. DNA for the CDR3: TGTGCCAGCAGTTGGCAGATCCACTACGAGCAGTACTTC.

This chain connects TRBV5-8 to TRBJ2-7, with TRBD1 matching 9 bases. The CDR3 spans 15 residues. Germline trimming cut 0 bases from V and 9 bases from J; bases unmatched to any gene: 10. The germline CDR1 and CDR2 sequences are SGHTS and YDEGEE. CDR3 DNA sequence: TGTGCCAGCAGCTTGGGGGGACAGGGAGTCGCTCGGCAGTACTTC. Protein: CASSLGGQGVARQYF.

This clonotype was seen repeatedly, ten times or more. The chain has TRBV10-3 and TRBJ1-1; D perhaps matches TRBD1 (6 bases). The CDR3 sequence is 13 residues long. V shed 6 bases and J shed 7 bases, with 15 bases lying between them. Germline V CDR1 and CDR2: ENHRY, SYGVKD. The CDR3 protein is CAISRDTRVEAFF. The CDR3, as DNA: TGTGCCATCAGCCGGGACACCCGAGTTGAAGCTTTCTTT.

In the case of this clonotype: Given a much more abundant clone one base away, this may be a read error. This chain links TRBV5-8 with TRBJ2-2; D perhaps matches TRBD2 (6 bases). The CDR3 contains 16 residues. Germline CDR1 SGHTS, CDR2 YDEGEE. This chain's CDR3 is CASSPVVGLSTGGLFF. CDR3 bases: TGTGCCAGCAGCCCAGTGGTCGGGCTCAGCACCGGGGGGCTGTTTTTT.

This clonotype was seen a few times. CDR3 loop: CASTSGPANNEQFF. In DNA, the CDR3 is TGTGCCAGCACCTCGGGGCCAGCCAACAATGAGCAGTTCTTC. V is TRBV2 and J is TRBJ2-1; either TRBD1 or TRBD2 may supply D (5 bases each). The germline gives CDR1 SNHLY, CDR2 FYNNEI. The V and J ends lost 7 bases and 5 bases respectively, with 15 bases between them. CDR3 size: 14 residues. The entire variable domain, with the rest obtained from reference TRBV2 and TRBJ2-1, is as follows: EPEVTQTPSHQVTQMGQEVILRCVPISNHLYFYWYRQILGQKVEFLVSFYNNEISEKSEIFDDQFSVERPDGSNFTLKIRSTKLEDSAMYFCASTSGPANNEQFFGPGTRLTVL.

Regarding this clonotype: One end of the junction does not line up with germline, which may come from a read error. The chain combines TRBV5-6 with TRBJ1-5, with D possibly being TRBD1 (5 bases). Per the germline V gene, CDR1 is SGHDT and CDR2 is YYEEEE. The CDR3 runs to 14 residues. The DNA for the CDR3 is TGTGCCAGCAGCTTAAGGGGATCCTCTCAGCCCCAACATTTT. It encodes CASSLRGSSQPQHF.

This clonotype was detected ten times or more. This chain uses TRBV2 with TRBJ2-7; D gene ambiguous. There are 12 residues in the CDR3. The ends were cut back, 6 bases at V and 5 bases at J, with 11 bases in the middle. Germline loops: CDR1 SNHLY, CDR2 FYNNEI. The CDR3 bases are TGTGCCAGCAGAATAGGGTTCAACGAGCAGTACTTC. Its protein is CASRIGFNEQYF.

The genes are TRBV11-2 and TRBJ1-1; D remains ambiguous. There are 11 residues in the CDR3. Trimming pared 6 bases from V and 4 bases from J, leaving 6 bases between. The germline gives CDR1 SGHAT, CDR2 FQNNGV. The CDR3 loop reads CASRVTTEAFF. The CDR3 DNA is TGTGCCAGCAGGGTTACCACTGAAGCTTTCTTT. The variable domain in full, completed from reference TRBV11-2 and TRBJ1-1, reads EAGVAQSPRYKIIEKRQSVAFWCNPISGHATLYWYQQILGQGPKLLIQFQNNGVVDDSQLPKDRFSAERLKGVDSTLKIQPAKLEDSAVYLCASRVTTEAFFGQGTRLTVV.

In the case of this clonotype: A much larger clone lies a single base off, so this may be a read error. The rearrangement uses TRBV18 and TRBJ2-7, with D unclear. V lost 2 bases, J lost 2 bases, and 10 bases lay in between. This CDR3 contains 14 residues. CDR1 is KGHSH and CDR2 is LQKENI in the germline V gene. Here the CDR3 reads CASSPSSKAYEQYF. In DNA form, the CDR3 reads TGTGCCAGCTCACCATCAAGTAAGGCCTACGAGCAGTACTTC.

This clonotype was picked up many times. The CDR3 is CASSFHSGLATQYF. CDR3 DNA sequence: TGTGCCAGCAGTTTTCATTCGGGACTAGCGACCCAGTACTTC. J is TRBJ2-5 and V is TRBV28; the match to TRBD2 covers 9 bases. The trim removed 3 bases at V and 7 bases at J, leaving 6 bases unmatched. The length of the CDR3 is 14 residues. The V gene's germline CDR1 is MDHEN and CDR2 SYDVKM. The full variable domain, rest sourced from reference TRBV28 and TRBJ2-5, is DVKVTQSSRYLVKRTGEKVFLECVQDMDHENMFWYRQDPGLGLRLIYFSYDVKMKEKGDIPEGYSVSREKKERFSLILESASTNQTSMYLCASSFHSGLATQYFGPGTRLLVL.

The rearrangement joins TRBV7-2 to TRBJ2-3; the D gene could be TRBD1 or TRBD2 (6 bases each). Germline CDR1 and CDR2: SGHTA and FQGNSA. This CDR3 spans 14 amino acids. Deletions cut 10 bases from V and 3 bases from J, with 17 bases between. The CDR3 nucleotides are TGTGCCACCAAGACTAGGGGGAGAACAGATACGCAGTATTTT. It specifies CATKTRGRTDTQYF.

The rearrangement links TRBV6-1 to TRBJ2-2; TRBD2 matches 12 bases. Germline V gives CDR1 MNHNS, CDR2 SASEGT. The CDR3 spans 17 residues. The V segment lost 5 bases and the J segment 6 bases; nucleotides outside the gene matches: 10. CDR3 DNA sequence: TGTGCCAGCAGTCGGACTAGCGGGATCGGTCGATCCGGGGAGCTGTTTTTT. It encodes CASSRTSGIGRSGELFF.

This clonotype has only a few counts. A clone one base away is much larger, so this may be a read error. V usage is TRBV20-1 and J usage is TRBJ2-1; 9 bases agree with TRBD2. The CDR3 runs 16 residues. The J segment lost 10 bases and the V segment lost 1 base, leaving 14 bases of the junction unmatched. CDR1 DFQATT and CDR2 SNEGSKA come from the germline V gene (reference sequence). CDR3 in DNA: TGCAGTGCTAGAGGGGGTAGCCTAGCGGGGTCTGGGGAGCAGTTCTTC. This codes for CSARGGSLAGSGEQFF.

This clonotype was observed a few times. The chain has TRBV19 and TRBJ2-1; 11 nucleotides align to TRBD2. Germline V lookup: CDR1 LNHDA, CDR2 SQIVND (reference sequence). CDR3 length equals 16 residues. The trim removed 3 bases at V and 5 bases at J, leaving 6 bases unmatched. The CDR3 sequence is CASSMRGTSGNNEQFF. The CDR3, as DNA: TGTGCCAGTAGTATGAGGGGGACTAGCGGTAACAATGAGCAGTTCTTC.

This clonotype was counted at least ten times. This chain uses TRBV12-3 or TRBV12-4 with TRBJ1-2, with TRBD1 matching 7 bases. The trim removed 6 bases at V and 8 bases at J, leaving 15 bases unmatched. The CDR3 has 15 amino acids. This CDR3 is CASRMQPGPGGGYTF. The CDR3 DNA is TGTGCCAGCAGGATGCAGCCGGGGCCAGGGGGGGGCTACACCTTC.

V usage is TRBV20-1 and J usage is TRBJ2-1; 10 positions agree with TRBD2. V shed 3 bases and J 6 bases; nucleotides not matched to a gene: 11. Germline V gene data show CDR1 as DFQATT and CDR2 as SNEGSKA (reference sequence). The CDR3 spans 16 residues. This CDR3 reads CSASAFSSGSSNEQFF. The CDR3 region has the DNA TGCAGTGCTAGCGCTTTTTCTAGCGGGAGTTCCAATGAGCAGTTCTTC.

The sample holds a few counts of this clonotype. The chain links TRBV4-1 to TRBJ2-1, with TRBD2 as a possible D gene (6 bases). The DNA end is a closer match to TRBJ2-7, so the J assignment may be wrong. Germline V gene sequence: CDR1 MGHRA, CDR2 YSYEKL. This CDR3 is 17 amino acids long. The CDR3 nucleotides read TGCGCCAGCAGCCAAGTTGCCGGGACTCCGGTGTACAATGAGCAGTACTTC. As protein: CASSQVAGTPVYNEQYF.

Ten or more counts support this clonotype. V and J are TRBV7-9 and TRBJ1-2; D not resolved. Germline V gene lookup returns CDR1 SEHNR and CDR2 FQNEAQ (reference sequence). Trimming left V 5 bases short and J 4 bases short, with 11 bases between. The length of the CDR3 is 13 residues. The CDR3 region is CASSPDGFYGYTF. Here the CDR3 DNA reads TGTGCCAGCAGCCCGGACGGGTTCTATGGCTACACCTTC.

The chain combines TRBV19 with TRBJ2-7, with TRBD2 matching over 7 bases. The CDR3 length is 13 residues. Losses at the gene ends were 6 bases for V and 3 bases for J; bases not matched to a gene: 5. Germline CDR1 reads LNHDA; CDR2 reads SQIVND (reference sequence). The CDR3 protein is CASSPAGVYEQYF. DNA of the CDR3: TGTGCCAGTAGCCCCGCGGGGGTCTACGAGCAGTACTTC.

This clonotype was counted at least ten times. This rearrangement joins TRBV15 to TRBJ2-5; maybe TRBD2 (6 bases). Germline assignment: CDR1 LNHNV and CDR2 YYDKDF (reference sequence). Trimming pared 5 bases from V and 9 bases from J, leaving 19 bases between. The CDR3 sequence is 14 residues long. CDR3 sequence (DNA): TGTGCCACCAGCGGGGGACTCCGGCTGGGGGCCCAGTACTTC. Amino acid sequence: CATSGGLRLGAQYF.

The chain recombines TRBV29-1 with TRBJ2-5, with TRBD1 identical over 9 bases. J lost 3 bases, V lost 7 bases, and 9 bases had no gene match. The CDR3 sequence is 14 residues long. Germline assignment: CDR1 SQVTM and CDR2 ANQGSEA. Here the CDR3 reads CSGRDRVIKETQYF. CDR3 sequence (DNA): TGCAGCGGAAGGGACAGGGTTATTAAAGAGACCCAGTACTTC.